The following is a TCR beta chain sequence with its context. The entry originates in a study of T cell changes during pregnancy in multiple sclerosis. Generated by immunoSEQ multiplex PCR, the TCRdb table keeps only in-frame clones and is missing some. The repertoire holds about 43,000 clones, with 88% as singletons. The sequence was collected from a female donor in good health, enrolled as a control in a pregnancy study. This material consisted of peripheral blood, taken in the first trimester of pregnancy.

CDR3 bases: TGTGCCAGCAGGCCACAGGGGGCTTATTCACCCCTCCACTTT. Its translation: CASRPQGAYSPLHF. V is TRBV6-5 and J is TRBJ1-6; 9 positions agree with TRBD1. Per the germline V gene, CDR1 is MNHEY and CDR2 is SVGAGI. The CDR3 totals 14 residues. V lost 6 bases and J lost 8; bases outside the gene matches: 5.